The rows below give T cell receptor beta chains drawn from one sample of a study of cytomegalovirus exposure and HLA in healthy donors. Here immunoSEQ multiplex PCR was the method, and the copy in TCRdb shows in-frame clones only, minus some. The sample lists approximately 160,000 clones; 77% were seen once. The sample comprised PBMCs. These TCRs come from a woman aged 25 to 45 in good health and CMV-seronegative. Each CDR3 is given with its conserved first and last residue. A D gene is named only where the DNA matches it firmly. For some rows the clone size is stated as once, few or many, or as a class when expanded; others skip it.

TRBJ2-3	.	TRBV25-1	.	CASSRLGADTQYF	TGTGCCAGCAGCCGCCTAGGGGCAGATACGCAGTATTTT
TRBJ1-2	.	TRBV5-6	.	CASSPDGNYYGYTF	TGTGCCAGCAGCCCGGACGGGAACTACTATGGCTACACCTTC
TRBJ1-5	TRBD1	TRBV19	.	CASTPRPGQGASNQPQHF	TGTGCCAGTACCCCCCGGCCGGGACAGGGAGCGAGCAATCAGCCCCAGCATTTT
TRBJ1-6	.	TRBV9	.	CASSPGQSSYNSPLHF	TGTGCCAGCAGCCCCGGACAGAGCTCCTATAATTCACCCCTCCACTTT
TRBJ2-4	.	TRBV7-2	.	CASSLAVGSPDF	TGTGCCAGCAGCTTAGCGGTCGGGAGCCCGGACTTC
TRBJ1-6	TRBD1	TRBV13	.	CASSHRDRVYSPLHF	TGTGCCAGCAGCCACCGGGACAGGGTCTATTCACCCCTCCACTTT
TRBJ2-7	TRBD2	TRBV2	.	CASSEERGLTYEQYF	TGTGCCAGCAGTGAGGAGCGGGGGTTAACCTACGAGCAGTACTTC
TRBJ2-7	TRBD1	TRBV19	.	CASSLGQGFSYEQYF	TGTGCCAGTAGCCTGGGACAGGGTTTCTCCTACGAGCAGTACTTC
TRBJ2-5	.	TRBV6-4	.	CASSEGFSGQETQYF	TGTGCCAGCAGTGAGGGATTTAGCGGCCAAGAGACCCAGTACTTC
TRBJ2-1	.	TRBV6-6	.	CASSPYDNEQFF	TGTGCCAGCAGTCCCTACGACAATGAGCAGTTCTTC
TRBJ2-3	TRBD1	TRBV29-1	.	CSVEARTGEWADTQYF	TGCAGCGTTGAAGCGAGAACAGGGGAATGGGCAGATACGCAGTATTTT
TRBJ2-7	TRBD2	TRBV7-9	.	CASTIPGGSYEQYF	TGTGCCAGCACCATCCCGGGGGGATCCTACGAGCAGTACTTC
TRBJ2-7	.	TRBV7-2	.	CASSLAAVRGSFSYEQYF	TGTGCCAGCAGCTTAGCCGCCGTCCGGGGTTCCTTTTCCTACGAGCAGTACTTC
TRBJ2-2	.	TRBV5-1	.	CASSWTENTGELFF	TGCGCCAGCAGCTGGACAGAGAACACCGGGGAGCTGTTTTTT
TRBJ1-1	TRBD1	TRBV18	.	CASSGQGLGTEAFF	TGTGCCAGCTCAGGACAGGGTCTGGGCACTGAAGCTTTCTTT
TRBJ2-1	TRBD2	TRBV4-2	.	CASSQDVPRTSGRNEQFF	TGTGCCAGCAGCCAAGATGTTCCACGGACTAGCGGGAGGAATGAGCAGTTCTTC
TRBJ2-7	TRBD2	TRBV7-9	.	CASSFDRGGDAMIEQYF	TGTGCCAGCAGCTTTGACCGGGGGGGGGACGCTATGATAGAGCAGTACTTC
TRBJ2-7	TRBD2	TRBV4-2	.	CASSHGIAGDYEQYF	TGTGCCAGCAGCCATGGTATAGCGGGGGACTACGAGCAGTACTTC
TRBJ2-7	TRBD1	TRBV25-1	.	CASSGDRGTYEQYF	TGTGCCAGCAGTGGGGACAGGGGAACCTACGAGCAGTACTTC
TRBJ2-1	.	TRBV7-2	few	CASSFRDIKYNEQFF	TGTGCCAGCAGCTTCCGGGACATAAAATACAATGAGCAGTTCTTC
TRBJ2-7	.	TRBV6-5	.	CASSPYAGAYEQYF	TGTGCCAGCAGCCCGTATGCAGGGGCCTACGAGCAGTACTTC
TRBJ1-5	.	TRBV30	.	CAWSVGGNQPQHF	TGTGCCTGGAGTGTAGGGGGCAATCAGCCCCAGCATTTT